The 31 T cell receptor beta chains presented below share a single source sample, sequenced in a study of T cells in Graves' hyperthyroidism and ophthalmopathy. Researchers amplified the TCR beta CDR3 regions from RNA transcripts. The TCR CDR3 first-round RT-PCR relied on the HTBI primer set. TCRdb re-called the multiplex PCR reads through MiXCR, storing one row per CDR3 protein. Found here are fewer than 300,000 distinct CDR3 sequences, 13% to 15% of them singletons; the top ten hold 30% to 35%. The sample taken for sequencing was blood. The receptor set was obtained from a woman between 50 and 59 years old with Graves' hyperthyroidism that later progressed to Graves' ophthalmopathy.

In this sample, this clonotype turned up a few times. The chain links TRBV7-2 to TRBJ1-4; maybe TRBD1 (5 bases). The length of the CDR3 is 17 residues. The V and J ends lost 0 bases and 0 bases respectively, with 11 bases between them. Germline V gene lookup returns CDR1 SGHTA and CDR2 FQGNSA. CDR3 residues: CASSLAGEIPTNEKLFF. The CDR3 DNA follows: TGTGCCAGCAGCTTAGCGGGGGAGATCCCAACTAATGAAAAACTGTTTTTT.

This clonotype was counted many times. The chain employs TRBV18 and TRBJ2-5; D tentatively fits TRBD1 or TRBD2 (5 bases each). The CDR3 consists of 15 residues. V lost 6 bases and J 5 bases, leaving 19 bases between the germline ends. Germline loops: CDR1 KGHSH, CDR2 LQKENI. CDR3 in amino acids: CASSPGTGEFETQYF. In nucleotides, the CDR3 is TGTGCCAGCTCTCCTGGGACCGGAGAGTTCGAGACCCAGTACTTC.

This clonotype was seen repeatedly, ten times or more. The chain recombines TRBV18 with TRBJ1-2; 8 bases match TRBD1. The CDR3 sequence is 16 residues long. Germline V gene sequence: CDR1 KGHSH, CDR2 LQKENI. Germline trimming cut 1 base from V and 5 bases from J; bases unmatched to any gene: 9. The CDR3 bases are TGTGCCAGCTCACCACTTGGGACAGGCGGCGAGTATGGCTACACCTTC. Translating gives CASSPLGTGGEYGYTF. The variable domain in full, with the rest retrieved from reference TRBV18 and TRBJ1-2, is NAGVMQNPRHLVRRRGQEARLRCSPMKGHSHVYWYRQLPEEGLKFMVYLQKENIIDESGMPKERFSAEFPKEGPSILRIQQVVRGDSAAYFCASSPLGTGGEYGYTFGSGTRLTVV.

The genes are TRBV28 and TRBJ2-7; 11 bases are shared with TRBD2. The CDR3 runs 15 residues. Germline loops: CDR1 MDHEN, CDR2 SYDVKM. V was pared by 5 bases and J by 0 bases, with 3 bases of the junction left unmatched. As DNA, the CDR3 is TGTGCCAGCAGTGGGACTAGCGGAATCTCCTACGAGCAGTACTTC. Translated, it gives CASSGTSGISYEQYF.

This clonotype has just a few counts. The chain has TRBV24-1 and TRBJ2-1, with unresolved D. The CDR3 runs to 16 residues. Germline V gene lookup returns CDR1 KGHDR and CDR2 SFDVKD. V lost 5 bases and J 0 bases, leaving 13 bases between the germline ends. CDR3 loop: CATSVSRSVSYNEQFF. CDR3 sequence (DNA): TGTGCCACCAGTGTTAGTCGAAGCGTCTCCTACAATGAGCAGTTCTTC.

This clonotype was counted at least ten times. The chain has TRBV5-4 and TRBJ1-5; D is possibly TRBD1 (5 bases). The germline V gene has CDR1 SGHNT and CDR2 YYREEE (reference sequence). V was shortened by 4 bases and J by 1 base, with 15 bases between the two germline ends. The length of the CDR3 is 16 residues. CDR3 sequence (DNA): TGTGCCAGCAGCCCCGATGGGGGTGACAGCAATCAGCCCCAGCATTTT. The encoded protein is CASSPDGGDSNQPQHF.

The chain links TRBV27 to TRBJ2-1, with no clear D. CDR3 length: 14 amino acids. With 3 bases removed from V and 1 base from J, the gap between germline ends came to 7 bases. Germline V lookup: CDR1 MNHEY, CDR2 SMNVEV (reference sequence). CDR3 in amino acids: CASSFLGSYNEQFF. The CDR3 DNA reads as TGTGCCAGCAGTTTCCTGGGTTCCTACAATGAGCAGTTCTTC.

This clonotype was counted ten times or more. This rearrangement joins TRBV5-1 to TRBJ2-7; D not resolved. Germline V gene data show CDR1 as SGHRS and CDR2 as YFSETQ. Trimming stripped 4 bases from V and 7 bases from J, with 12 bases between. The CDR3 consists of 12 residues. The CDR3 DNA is TGCGCCAGCAGCCTAGAACGTTTGGAGCAGTACTTC. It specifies CASSLERLEQYF.

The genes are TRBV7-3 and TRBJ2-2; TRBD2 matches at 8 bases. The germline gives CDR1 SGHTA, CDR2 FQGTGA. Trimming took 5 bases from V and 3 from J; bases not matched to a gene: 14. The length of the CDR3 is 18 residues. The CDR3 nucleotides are TGTGCCAGCAGCGACGGACCAGCGGGAGCGGATTACACCGGGGAGCTGTTTTTT. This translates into CASSDGPAGADYTGELFF. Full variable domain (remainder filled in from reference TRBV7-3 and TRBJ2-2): GAGVSQTPSNKVTEKGKYVELRCDPISGHTALYWYRQSLGQGPEFLIYFQGTGAADDSGLPNDRFFAVRPEGSVSTLKIQRTERGDSAVYLCASSDGPAGADYTGELFFGEGSRLTVL.

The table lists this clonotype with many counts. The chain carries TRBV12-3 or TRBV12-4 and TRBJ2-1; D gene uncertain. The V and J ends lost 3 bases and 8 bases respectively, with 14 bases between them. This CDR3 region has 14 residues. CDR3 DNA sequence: TGTGCCAGCAGTTTCTATGGCCGGGCCCATGAGCAGTTCTTC. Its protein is CASSFYGRAHEQFF.

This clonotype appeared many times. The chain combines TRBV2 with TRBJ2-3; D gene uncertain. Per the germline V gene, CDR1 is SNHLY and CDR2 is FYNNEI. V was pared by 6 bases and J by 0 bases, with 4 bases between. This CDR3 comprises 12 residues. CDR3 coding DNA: TGTGCCAGCAGAGTTAGCACAGATACGCAGTATTTT. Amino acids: CASRVSTDTQYF.

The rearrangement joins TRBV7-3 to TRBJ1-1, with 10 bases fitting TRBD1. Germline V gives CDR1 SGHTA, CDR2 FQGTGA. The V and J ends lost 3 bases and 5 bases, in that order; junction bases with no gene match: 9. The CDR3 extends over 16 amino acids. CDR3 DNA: TGTGCCAGCAGCTTGTATCCGGGACAGGGGCTGACTGAAGCTTTCTTT. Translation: CASSLYPGQGLTEAFF.

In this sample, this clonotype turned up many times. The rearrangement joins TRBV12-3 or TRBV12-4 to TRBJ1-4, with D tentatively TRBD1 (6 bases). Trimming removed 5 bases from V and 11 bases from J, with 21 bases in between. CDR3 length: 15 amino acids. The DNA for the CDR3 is TGTGCCAGCAGTGCCTCCGTTGGGTATCAGGGGAAACTGTTTTTT. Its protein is CASSASVGYQGKLFF.

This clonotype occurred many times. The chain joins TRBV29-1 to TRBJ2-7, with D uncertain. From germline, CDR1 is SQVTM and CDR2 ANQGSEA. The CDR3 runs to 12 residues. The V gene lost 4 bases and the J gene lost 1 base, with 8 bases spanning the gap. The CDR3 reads CSVGARSYEQYF. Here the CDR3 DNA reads TGCAGCGTTGGGGCCAGATCCTACGAGCAGTACTTC.

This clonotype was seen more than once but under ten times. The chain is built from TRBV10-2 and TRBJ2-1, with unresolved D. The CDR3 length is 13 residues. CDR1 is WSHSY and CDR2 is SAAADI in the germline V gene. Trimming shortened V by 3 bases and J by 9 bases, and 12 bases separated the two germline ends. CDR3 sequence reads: CASSEGVASEQFF. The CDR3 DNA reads TGCGCCAGCAGTGAAGGTGTGGCGAGTGAGCAGTTCTTC.

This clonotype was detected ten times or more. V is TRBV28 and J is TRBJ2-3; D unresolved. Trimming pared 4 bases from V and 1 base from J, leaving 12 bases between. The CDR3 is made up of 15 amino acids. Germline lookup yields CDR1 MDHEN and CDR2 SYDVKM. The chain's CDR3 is CASSSHWAGTDTQYF. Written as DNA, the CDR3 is TGTGCCAGCAGTTCCCACTGGGCGGGCACAGATACGCAGTATTTT.

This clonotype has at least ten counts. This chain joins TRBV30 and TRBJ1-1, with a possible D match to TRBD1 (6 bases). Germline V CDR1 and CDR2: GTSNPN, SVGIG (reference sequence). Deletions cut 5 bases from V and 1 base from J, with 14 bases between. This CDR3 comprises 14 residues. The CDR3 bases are TGTGCCTGGTTTAACAGGGCCGGGAACACTGAAGCTTTCTTT. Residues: CAWFNRAGNTEAFF.

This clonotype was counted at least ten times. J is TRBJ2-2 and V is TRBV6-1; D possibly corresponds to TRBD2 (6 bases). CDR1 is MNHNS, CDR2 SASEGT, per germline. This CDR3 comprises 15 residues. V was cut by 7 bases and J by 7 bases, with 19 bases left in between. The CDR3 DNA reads TGTGCCAGCAAAGGTGGGAGGCGAGGGGACGGGGAGCTGTTTTTT. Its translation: CASKGGRRGDGELFF.

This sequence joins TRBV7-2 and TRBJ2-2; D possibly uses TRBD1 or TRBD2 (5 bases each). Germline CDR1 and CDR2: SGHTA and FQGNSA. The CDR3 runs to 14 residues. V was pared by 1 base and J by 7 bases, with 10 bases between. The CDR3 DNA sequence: TGTGCCAGCAGCTTAGGGCCGGGGCGCGGGGAGCTGTTTTTT. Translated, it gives CASSLGPGRGELFF.

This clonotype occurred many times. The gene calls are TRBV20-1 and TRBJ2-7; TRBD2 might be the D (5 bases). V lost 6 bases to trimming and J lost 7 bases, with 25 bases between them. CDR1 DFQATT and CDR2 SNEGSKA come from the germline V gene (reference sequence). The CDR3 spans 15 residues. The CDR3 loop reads CSAAETQSGGNEQYF. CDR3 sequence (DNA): TGCAGTGCCGCGGAAACCCAGAGTGGAGGTAATGAGCAGTACTTC.

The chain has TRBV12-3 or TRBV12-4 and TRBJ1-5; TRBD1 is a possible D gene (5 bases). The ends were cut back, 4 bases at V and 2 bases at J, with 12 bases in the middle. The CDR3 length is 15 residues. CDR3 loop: CASSSSGFGNQPQHF. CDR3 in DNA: TGTGCCAGCAGTTCCTCAGGGTTCGGCAATCAGCCCCAGCATTTT.

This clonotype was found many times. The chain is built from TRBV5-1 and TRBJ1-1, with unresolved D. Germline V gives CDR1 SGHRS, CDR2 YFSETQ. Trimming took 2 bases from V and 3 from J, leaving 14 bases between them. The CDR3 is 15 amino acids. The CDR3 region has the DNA TGCGCCAGCAGCTTTAGGGTCAAATCGGACACTGAAGCTTTCTTT. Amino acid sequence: CASSFRVKSDTEAFF.

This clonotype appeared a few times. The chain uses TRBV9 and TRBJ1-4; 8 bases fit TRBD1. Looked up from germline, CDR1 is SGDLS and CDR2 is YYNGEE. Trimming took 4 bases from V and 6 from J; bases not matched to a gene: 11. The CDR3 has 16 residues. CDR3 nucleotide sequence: TGTGCCAGCAGCCCTCCCCAGGACAGGGCTGATGAAAAACTGTTTTTT. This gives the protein CASSPPQDRADEKLFF. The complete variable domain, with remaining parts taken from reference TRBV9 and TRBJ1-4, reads DSGVTQTPKHLITATGQRVTLRCSPRSGDLSVYWYQQSLDQGLQFLIQYYNGEERAKGNILERFSAQQFPDLHSELNLSSLELGDSALYFCASSPPQDRADEKLFFGSGTQLSVL.

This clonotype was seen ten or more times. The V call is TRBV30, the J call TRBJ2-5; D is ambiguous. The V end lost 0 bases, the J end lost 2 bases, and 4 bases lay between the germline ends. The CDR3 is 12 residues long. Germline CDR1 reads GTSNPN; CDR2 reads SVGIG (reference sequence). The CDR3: CAWSVTQETQYF. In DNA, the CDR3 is TGTGCCTGGAGTGTAACTCAAGAGACCCAGTACTTC.

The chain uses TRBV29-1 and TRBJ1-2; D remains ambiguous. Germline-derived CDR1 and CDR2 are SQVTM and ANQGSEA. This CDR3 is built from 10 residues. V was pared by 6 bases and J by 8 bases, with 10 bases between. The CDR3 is CSVALGGYTF. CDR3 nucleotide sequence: TGCAGCGTCGCCCTTGGGGGCTACACCTTC.

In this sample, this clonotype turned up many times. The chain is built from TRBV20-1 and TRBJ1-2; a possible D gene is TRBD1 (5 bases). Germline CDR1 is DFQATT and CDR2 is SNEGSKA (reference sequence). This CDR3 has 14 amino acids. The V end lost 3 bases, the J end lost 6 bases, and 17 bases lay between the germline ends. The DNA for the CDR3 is TGCAGTGCTAGTATGGCGGGGGAAATGAATGGCTACACCTTC. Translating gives CSASMAGEMNGYTF.

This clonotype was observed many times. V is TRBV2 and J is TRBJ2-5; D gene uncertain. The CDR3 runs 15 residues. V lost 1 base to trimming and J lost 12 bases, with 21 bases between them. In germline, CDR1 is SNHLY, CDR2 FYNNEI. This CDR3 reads CASSEVERFPELEYF. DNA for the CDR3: TGTGCCAGCAGTGAAGTAGAGAGATTTCCCGAGTTGGAGTACTTC.

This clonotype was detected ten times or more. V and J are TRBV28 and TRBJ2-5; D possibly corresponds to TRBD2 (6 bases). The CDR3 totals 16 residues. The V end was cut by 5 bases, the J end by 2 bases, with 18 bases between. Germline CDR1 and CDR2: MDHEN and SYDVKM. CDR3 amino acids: CASSLPLGGGQETQYF. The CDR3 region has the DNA TGTGCCAGCAGTCTACCACTTGGGGGAGGACAAGAGACCCAGTACTTC.

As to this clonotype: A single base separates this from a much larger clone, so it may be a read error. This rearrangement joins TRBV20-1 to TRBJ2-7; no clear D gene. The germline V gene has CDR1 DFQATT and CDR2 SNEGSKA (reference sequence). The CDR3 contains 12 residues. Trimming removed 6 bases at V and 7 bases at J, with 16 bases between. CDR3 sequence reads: CSARKKAREQYF. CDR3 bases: TGCAGTGCAAGGAAAAAAGCGAGAGAGCAGTACTTC.

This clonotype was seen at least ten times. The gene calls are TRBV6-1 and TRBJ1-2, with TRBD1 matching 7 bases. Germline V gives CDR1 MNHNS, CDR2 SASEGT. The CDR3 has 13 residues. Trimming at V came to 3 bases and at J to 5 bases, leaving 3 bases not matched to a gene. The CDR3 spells CASSDSRGYGYTF. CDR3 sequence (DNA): TGTGCCAGCAGTGATAGCAGGGGGTATGGCTACACCTTC.

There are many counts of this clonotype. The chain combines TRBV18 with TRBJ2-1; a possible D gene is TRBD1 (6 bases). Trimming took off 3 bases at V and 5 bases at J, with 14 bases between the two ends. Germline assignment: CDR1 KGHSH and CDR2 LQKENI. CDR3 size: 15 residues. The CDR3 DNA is TGTGCCAGCTCACCTCGAGGGGGAGTTAACAATGAGCAGTTCTTC. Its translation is CASSPRGGVNNEQFF.